The entry below gives a single T cell receptor beta chain sequence along with its context. TCRdb's table, derived via immunoSEQ multiplex PCR, lists solely in-frame clones and lacks some. The sample consists of roughly 140,000 clones, over 75% of them appearing once. This sample was taken from a study of T cell responses to AZD1222 COVID-19 vaccine. This CDR3 spans 17 amino acids. V shed 1 base and J shed 0 bases, with 14 bases lying between them. Germline V CDR1 and CDR2: WNHNN, SYGVQD (reference sequence). This receptor was taken from an adult in good health. This sample comprised peripheral blood, obtained on day 0 of AZD1222 vaccination. V is TRBV10-1 and J is TRBJ2-3; D unresolved. The CDR3 nucleotides read TGCGCCAGCAGTGAGTTTCAGAACCGACCGAGCACAGATACGCAGTATTTT. This codes for CASSEFQNRPSTDTQYF.